One and the same sample provided the 31 T cell receptor beta chains below, sequenced in a study of T-cell reconstitution after alpha-beta-depleted transplantation in children. Unique molecular identifiers were incorporated when the TCRbeta library was constructed. TCRdb used MiXCR to reprocess the PCR reads, holding one entry per CDR3 protein. This table has 500,000 to 600,000 distinct CDR3 sequences, 30% to 35% appearing once. The sequencing used PBMCs from the stem cell graft donor, collected from the stem cell graft. The receptors come from a human donor who donated a stem cell graft to a child with aplastic anemia.

This clonotype was detected a few times. The chain employs TRBV30 and TRBJ1-2; weak D call: TRBD1 (5 bases). The germline V gene has CDR1 GTSNPN and CDR2 SVGIG (reference sequence). Trimming stripped 2 bases from V and 4 bases from J, with 11 bases between. The CDR3 contains 13 residues. CDR3 sequence: CAWSKQGVYGYTF. In nucleotides, the CDR3 is TGTGCCTGGAGTAAGCAGGGCGTCTATGGCTACACCTTC.

The V call is TRBV20-1, the J call TRBJ2-7; D may be TRBD1 or TRBD2 (5 bases each). This CDR3 comprises 15 residues. Per germline, CDR1 DFQATT and CDR2 SNEGSKA (reference sequence). The V gene lost 1 base and the J gene lost 3 bases, with 16 bases spanning the gap. The CDR3 DNA reads TGCAGTGCTAGAGGGGGGATGAACTTCATCTACGAGCAGTACTTC. It is translated as CSARGGMNFIYEQYF.

The J gene is TRBJ1-1, the V gene TRBV25-1; maybe TRBD1 (6 bases). Germline loops: CDR1 MGHDK, CDR2 SYGVNS. Trimming pared 5 bases from V and 4 bases from J, leaving 11 bases between. The CDR3 consists of 13 residues. CDR3 sequence (DNA): TGTGCCAGCAGTTCAAACAGGGCCACTGAAGCTTTCTTT. Its protein is CASSSNRATEAFF.

The chain recombines TRBV10-3 with TRBJ1-1; 7 nucleotides match TRBD1. The V and J ends lost 4 bases and 1 base, in that order; junction bases with no gene match: 3. From germline, CDR1 is ENHRY and CDR2 SYGVKD. The CDR3 contains 14 residues. Here the CDR3 DNA reads TGTGCCATCAGTGCACAGGGGCAGAACACTGAAGCTTTCTTT. It codes for CAISAQGQNTEAFF.

The table lists this clonotype with a few counts. The J gene is TRBJ1-4, the V gene TRBV7-2, with D maybe TRBD1 (6 bases). The CDR3 is 14 amino acids. CDR1 is SGHTA and CDR2 is FQGNSA in the germline V gene. The germline V and J ends were trimmed by 9 bases and 4 bases, with 15 bases remaining between them. The CDR3 region has the DNA TGTGCCAGTCGTTCGGACAGCCTTAATGAAAAACTGTTTTTT. This sequence encodes CASRSDSLNEKLFF.

J is TRBJ2-7 and V is TRBV20-1; TRBD2 matches at 8 bases. The CDR3 contains 17 residues. The germline gives CDR1 DFQATT, CDR2 SNEGSKA (reference sequence). V lost 6 bases, J lost 4 bases, and 20 bases stayed unmatched. The CDR3, as DNA: TGCAGTGCCAATGATCCTTCCGGGACTAGTGTCGGGTACGAGCAGTACTTC. Its translation: CSANDPSGTSVGYEQYF.

The J gene is TRBJ1-1, the V gene TRBV27; D ambiguous. Trimming removed 8 bases from V and 6 bases from J, with 16 bases in between. The germline V gene encodes CDR1 MNHEY and CDR2 SMNVEV (reference sequence). The CDR3 totals 13 residues. The DNA for the CDR3 is TGTGCCAGCGGCGAAGACTCCCGGCCTGAAGCTTTCTTT. Its protein is CASGEDSRPEAFF.

This chain uses TRBV5-1 with TRBJ2-1; 9 positions match TRBD1. CDR3 length: 15 amino acids. Germline CDR1 reads SGHRS; CDR2 reads YFSETQ. V gave up 4 bases and J gave up 7 bases; unmatched junction bases: 9. The CDR3 bases are TGCGCCAGCAGCCCCGGGACAGGGAAGACGAATGAGCAGTTCTTC. This codes for CASSPGTGKTNEQFF. Full variable domain (missing parts from reference TRBV5-1 and TRBJ2-1): KAGVTQTPRYLIKTRGQQVTLSCSPISGHRSVSWYQQTPGQGLQFLFEYFSETQRNKGNFPGRFSGRQFSNSRSEMNVSTLELGDSALYLCASSPGTGKTNEQFFGPGTRLTVL.

The chain employs TRBV29-1 and TRBJ1-4, with a possible D match to TRBD1 (6 bases). The CDR3 is 13 amino acids. Trimming shortened V by 0 bases and J by 8 bases, and 10 bases separated the two germline ends. CDR1 is SQVTM and CDR2 is ANQGSEA in the germline V gene. CDR3 coding DNA: TGCAGCGTTGAAGACAGGGGAGGGGAAAAACTGTTTTTT. It encodes CSVEDRGGEKLFF.

Only a few counts were recorded for this clonotype. The CDR3 sequence: CASSYTLKTALGYEQYF. CDR3 coding DNA: TGTGCCAGCAGTTACACTCTAAAGACCGCCCTGGGCTACGAGCAGTACTTC. The rearrangement joins TRBV6-5 to TRBJ2-7; D is unclear. This CDR3 is built from 17 residues. V gave up 2 bases and J gave up 3 bases, with 20 bases separating them. The germline V gene has CDR1 MNHEY and CDR2 SVGAGI.

The chain joins TRBV6-5 to TRBJ2-5; no clear D. The germline gives CDR1 MNHEY, CDR2 SVGAGI. This CDR3 has 11 amino acids. Trimming shortened V by 6 bases and J by 4 bases, and 6 bases separated the two germline ends. The CDR3 DNA sequence: TGTGCCAGCAGGATGGGAGAGACCCAGTACTTC. Translated, it gives CASRMGETQYF.

The chain is built from TRBV9 and TRBJ1-3; a possible D gene is TRBD1 (6 bases). V lost 0 bases to trimming and J lost 6 bases, with 13 bases between them. CDR3 length: 15 residues. Per the germline V gene, CDR1 is SGDLS and CDR2 is YYNGEE. The CDR3 spells CASSVGSGVENTIYF. CDR3 coding DNA: TGTGCCAGCAGCGTAGGCTCAGGGGTGGAAAACACCATATATTTT.

The V gene is TRBV7-2, the J gene TRBJ1-1; no firm D call. CDR1 and CDR2 (germline): SGHTA, FQGNSA. The V and J ends lost 4 bases and 2 bases respectively, with 5 bases between them. The CDR3 covers 12 residues. The CDR3 region has the DNA TGTGCCAGCAGCTCCGCAAACACTGAAGCTTTCTTT. Amino acid sequence: CASSSANTEAFF.

In its sample, this clonotype was seen a few times. The chain employs TRBV10-3 and TRBJ2-1, with 10 bases lining up with TRBD2. V dropped 3 bases and J dropped 4; count of bases not matched to a gene: 6. The CDR3 runs 16 residues. Germline CDR1 reads ENHRY; CDR2 reads SYGVKD. The CDR3 loop reads CAISEITSGTYNEQFF. Written as DNA, the CDR3 is TGTGCCATCAGTGAAATTACTAGCGGGACTTACAATGAGCAGTTCTTC.

V and J are TRBV12-3 or TRBV12-4 and TRBJ2-3; no clear D. Trimming took 7 bases from V and 6 from J, leaving 17 bases between them. The CDR3 totals 14 residues. CDR3 protein: CASTLLRAGDTQYF. The CDR3 nucleotides are TGTGCCAGCACCCTACTCCGGGCTGGGGATACGCAGTATTTT.

V usage is TRBV7-2 and J usage is TRBJ2-5; D unclear. V lost 0 bases, J lost 2 bases, and 7 bases lay in between. The CDR3 is made up of 14 amino acids. CDR1 and CDR2 (germline): SGHTA, FQGNSA. The CDR3: CASSLAVGQETQYF. CDR3 nucleotide sequence: TGTGCCAGCAGCTTAGCAGTTGGACAAGAGACCCAGTACTTC.

The chain has TRBV7-9 and TRBJ1-2; possible D gene TRBD1, 6 bases. The CDR3 totals 14 residues. CDR1 and CDR2 (germline): SEHNR, FQNEAQ (reference sequence). Trimming stripped 6 bases from V and 4 bases from J, with 15 bases between. The CDR3, as DNA: TGTGCCAGCAGTCGGGACATTGGAACCTATGGCTACACCTTC. Its translation: CASSRDIGTYGYTF.

In this sample, this clonotype turned up a few times. CDR3 in amino acids: CASSEGQGADTQYF. CDR3 in DNA: TGTGCCAGCAGTGAGGGACAGGGGGCAGATACGCAGTATTTT. The chain is built from TRBV6-4 and TRBJ2-3; 11 bases are shared with TRBD1. The CDR3 loop spans 14 amino acids. Germline CDR1 and CDR2: MRHNA and SNTAGT. After removal of 3 bases from V and 4 bases from J, the junction contained 0 bases not matched to a gene.

The table lists this clonotype with a few counts. The chain is built from TRBV19 and TRBJ1-6; unclear D gene. This CDR3 has 16 amino acids. Trimming pared 1 base from V and 8 bases from J, leaving 15 bases between. Per germline, CDR1 LNHDA and CDR2 SQIVND (reference sequence). CDR3 sequence (DNA): TGTGCCAGTAGTATAGTGGGCGGGGATTTGGATTCACCCCTCCACTTT. Its translation is CASSIVGGDLDSPLHF.

This clonotype came up a few times. The J gene is TRBJ2-7, the V gene TRBV5-1, with 8 bases lining up with TRBD2. This CDR3 region has 14 residues. Germline V gene lookup returns CDR1 SGHRS and CDR2 YFSETQ. The V gene end was trimmed by 4 bases and the J gene end by 6 bases; junction bases not matched to a gene: 9. This chain's CDR3 is CASSPSGTSGEQYF. CDR3 in DNA: TGCGCCAGCAGCCCGTCCGGGACTAGTGGCGAGCAGTACTTC.

This sequence joins TRBV9 and TRBJ2-1; a possible D gene is TRBD2 (6 bases). This CDR3 is built from 15 residues. Germline CDR1 reads SGDLS; CDR2 reads YYNGEE. Deletions cut 0 bases from V and 5 bases from J, with 12 bases between. DNA for the CDR3: TGTGCCAGCAGCGTAGATGGCGGGACCCACAATGAGCAGTTCTTC. This encodes CASSVDGGTHNEQFF.

The rearrangement joins TRBV27 to TRBJ2-5; D perhaps matches TRBD1 (6 bases). The CDR3 consists of 16 residues. V was clipped by 1 base and J by 4 bases, with 16 bases between them. CDR1 is MNHEY and CDR2 is SMNVEV in the germline V gene (reference sequence). CDR3 DNA: TGTGCCAGCAGTTTATATTACAGGGAGTCGGGAGAGACCCAGTACTTC. This encodes CASSLYYRESGETQYF.

This clonotype was counted between two and nine times. In DNA, the CDR3 is TGCAGCGTTTCATCCCAGAAATCCTACAATGAGCAGTTCTTC. This encodes CSVSSQKSYNEQFF. The chain uses TRBV29-1 and TRBJ2-1; no clear D gene. The CDR3 spans 14 residues. The V and J ends lost 5 bases and 1 base respectively, with 12 bases between them. Germline lookup yields CDR1 SQVTM and CDR2 ANQGSEA.

This clonotype was found many times. The CDR3: CSAIPTSGTDTQYF. In DNA form, the CDR3 reads TGCAGTGCTATCCCGACTAGCGGAACAGATACGCAGTATTTT. This sequence joins TRBV20-1 and TRBJ2-3; TRBD2 aligns across 9 bases. V lost 4 bases, J lost 3 bases, and 5 bases stayed unmatched. From germline, CDR1 is DFQATT and CDR2 SNEGSKA (reference sequence). This CDR3 contains 14 residues.

This clonotype appeared a few times. This chain joins TRBV20-1 and TRBJ2-1; 7 bases are shared with TRBD2. Germline V gene sequence: CDR1 DFQATT, CDR2 SNEGSKA (reference sequence). The V and J ends lost 6 bases and 8 bases, in that order; junction bases with no gene match: 16. The CDR3 consists of 15 residues. The DNA for the CDR3 is TGCAGTGCCGGCGCGCCACAGCGGGGCTCCCATGAGCAGTTCTTC. It yields the protein CSAGAPQRGSHEQFF.

This chain uses TRBV9 with TRBJ1-4; possible D gene TRBD1, 5 bases. CDR3 length equals 16 residues. V lost 3 bases, J lost 7 bases, and 19 bases lay in between. Germline-derived CDR1 and CDR2 are SGDLS and YYNGEE. CDR3 amino acids: CASSASMFSRGEKLFF. The CDR3 region has the DNA TGTGCCAGCAGCGCGTCAATGTTCTCGAGGGGTGAAAAACTGTTTTTT.

This sequence joins TRBV6-6 and TRBJ1-1; D is possibly TRBD1 (6 bases). CDR3 size: 12 residues. Deletions cut 8 bases from V and 4 bases from J, with 11 bases between. Germline V CDR1 and CDR2: MNHNY, SVGAGI (reference sequence). The CDR3 here is CASSQGITEAFF. The CDR3 bases are TGTGCCAGCTCCCAGGGGATCACTGAAGCTTTCTTT.

The chain has TRBV12-3 or TRBV12-4 and TRBJ1-1; maybe TRBD1 (6 bases). The CDR3 loop spans 13 amino acids. The V and J ends lost 1 base and 11 bases respectively, with 14 bases between them. CDR3 sequence (DNA): TGTGCCAGCAGTTTAGGCGTACAGGGTGAGGCTTTCTTT. Amino acids: CASSLGVQGEAFF.

The chain carries TRBV5-4 and TRBJ1-1, with 8 bases that match TRBD1. This CDR3 has 16 residues. The V gene's germline CDR1 is SGHNT and CDR2 YYREEE (reference sequence). The V and J ends lost 3 bases and 8 bases, in that order; junction bases with no gene match: 15. CDR3 loop: CASSSYASDREVEAFF. Here the CDR3 DNA reads TGTGCCAGCAGCTCTTACGCCTCGGACAGGGAGGTAGAAGCTTTCTTT.

This chain joins TRBV5-1 and TRBJ2-7; D is possibly TRBD1 or TRBD2 (5 bases each). The V end lost 2 bases, the J end lost 4 bases, and 22 bases lay between the germline ends. The CDR3 is 17 residues long. Germline V gene lookup returns CDR1 SGHRS and CDR2 YFSETQ. The CDR3 region is CASSFALGAPGRYEQYF. The CDR3 DNA follows: TGCGCCAGCAGCTTCGCGCTAGGGGCCCCGGGAAGGTACGAGCAGTACTTC.

J is TRBJ2-1 and V is TRBV27; 11 bases agree with TRBD2. CDR3 length: 15 residues. V lost 6 bases to trimming and J lost 2 bases; unmatched junction nucleotides: 3. Germline values: CDR1 MNHEY, CDR2 SMNVEV (reference sequence). The CDR3 loop is CASSIAGGTYNEQFF. The CDR3 DNA sequence: TGTGCCAGCAGCATAGCGGGGGGGACCTACAATGAGCAGTTCTTC.